The 21 T cell receptor beta chains in this list originate from one sample, sequenced in a study of cytomegalovirus exposure and HLA in healthy donors. Both 60 Vbeta primers and 13 Jbeta primers went into the PCR. Assay: immunoSEQ multiplex PCR; the TCRdb copy retains only in-frame clones and omits some. The table shows roughly 140,000 clones, with approximately 68% occurring only once. The specimen was PBMCs. These receptors were taken from a man aged 40-49 years in good health and CMV-seronegative.

This clone was counted between two and nine times. The chain combines TRBV18 with TRBJ1-5, with TRBD1 matching 8 bases. V lost 4 bases and J lost 7; bases outside the gene matches: 6. Per germline, CDR1 KGHSH and CDR2 LQKENI. The CDR3 sequence is 14 residues long. For the CDR3, the DNA is TGTGCCAGCTCACAGGACAGGGCGACGCAGCCCCAGCATTTT. Protein: CASSQDRATQPQHF.

The chain joins TRBV25-1 to TRBJ2-2; TRBD1 is a possible D gene (5 bases). The CDR3 loop spans 14 amino acids. Germline V gives CDR1 MGHDK, CDR2 SYGVNS. With 4 bases removed from V and 1 base from J, the gap between germline ends came to 7 bases. CDR3 residues: CASSGTLNTGELFF. CDR3 DNA: TGTGCCAGCAGTGGGACATTGAACACCGGGGAGCTGTTTTTT. The full variable domain, rest sourced from reference TRBV25-1 and TRBJ2-2, is EADIYQTPRYLVIGTGKKITLECSQTMGHDKMYWYQQDPGMELHLIHYSYGVNSTEKGDLSSESTVSRIRTEHFPLTLESARPSHTSQYLCASSGTLNTGELFFGEGSRLTVL.

The J gene is TRBJ2-5, the V gene TRBV30, with D possibly being TRBD2 (6 bases). Per the germline V gene, CDR1 is GTSNPN and CDR2 is SVGIG (reference sequence). This CDR3 has 13 residues. Trimming removed 3 bases at V and 4 bases at J, with 12 bases between. For the CDR3, the DNA is TGTGCCTGGAGGACGCTGGGGGGAGAGACCCAGTACTTC. It codes for CAWRTLGGETQYF.

The CDR3 region has the DNA TGTGCCAGTAGTATACCCGGGAGCACAGATACGCAGTATTTT. The encoded protein is CASSIPGSTDTQYF. The V gene is TRBV19, the J gene TRBJ2-3; no clear D gene. CDR1 and CDR2 (germline): LNHDA, SQIVND (reference sequence). The CDR3 runs to 14 residues. The V gene lost 2 bases and the J gene lost 0 bases, with 6 bases spanning the gap.

The rearrangement joins TRBV10-3 to TRBJ1-2; possible D gene TRBD1, 6 bases. The V gene lost 4 bases and the J gene lost 8 bases, with 14 bases spanning the gap. Per germline, CDR1 ENHRY and CDR2 SYGVKD. The length of the CDR3 is 13 residues. For the CDR3, the DNA is TGTGCCATCAGTGGGATGGGGGCAAGGGGCTACACCTTC. It yields the protein CAISGMGARGYTF.

This chain uses TRBV5-1 with TRBJ1-5, with 10 bases lining up with TRBD1. Germline V gene lookup returns CDR1 SGHRS and CDR2 YFSETQ. Trimming removed 4 bases from V and 7 bases from J; junction bases left unmatched: 8. The length of the CDR3 is 15 residues. CDR3 protein: CASSLDGTGVQPQHF. CDR3 nucleotides: TGCGCCAGCAGCCTTGACGGGACAGGGGTACAGCCCCAGCATTTT.

The chain recombines TRBV19 with TRBJ2-6; 9 nucleotides line up with TRBD1. This CDR3 region has 16 residues. The germline gives CDR1 LNHDA, CDR2 SQIVND (reference sequence). The CDR3 sequence: CVLRDREFSGANVLTF. The CDR3 DNA reads TGTGTTCTACGGGACAGGGAATTCTCTGGGGCCAACGTCCTGACTTTC.

The rearrangement links TRBV18 to TRBJ1-4; 9 bases line up with TRBD1. Per germline, CDR1 KGHSH and CDR2 LQKENI. The V and J ends lost 3 bases and 8 bases, in that order; junction bases with no gene match: 7. The CDR3 extends over 15 amino acids. CDR3 DNA sequence: TGTGCCAGCTCACCGATCACAGGGGGCCAGGAAAAACTGTTTTTT. Translation gives CASSPITGGQEKLFF.

V gene TRBV5-6 combines with J gene TRBJ2-5, with 9 bases fitting TRBD1. Germline trimming cut 6 bases from V and 13 bases from J; bases unmatched to any gene: 10. In germline, CDR1 is SGHDT, CDR2 YYEEEE. The CDR3 covers 12 residues. CDR3 sequence reads: CASNRGQGESYF. CDR3 DNA sequence: TGTGCCAGCAATCGGGGACAGGGTGAGTCGTACTTC.

The chain has TRBV6-5 and TRBJ2-1; 7 nucleotides match TRBD1. With 0 bases clipped from V and 1 base from J, the junction kept 3 bases outside the gene matches. This CDR3 region has 16 residues. The V gene's germline CDR1 is MNHEY and CDR2 SVGAGI. The CDR3, as DNA: TGTGCCAGCAGTTACTCGCGGACAGGATCCTACAATGAGCAGTTCTTC. Amino acids: CASSYSRTGSYNEQFF.

Only a few counts were recorded for this clone. The chain joins TRBV21-1 to TRBJ1-2; the D call of TRBD1 is as the table states it, not checked on the DNA. TRBV21-1 is a listed pseudogene. The CDR3 sequence is 15 residues long. CDR3 region: CASSTQYRGLVGYTF. The CDR3 coding sequence is TGTGCCAGCAGCACCCAATACAGGGGTTTGGTTGGCTACACCTTC.

The chain carries TRBV30 and TRBJ1-4; no clear D. V shed 1 base and J shed 8 bases, with 20 bases lying between them. This CDR3 contains 16 residues. CDR1 GTSNPN and CDR2 SVGIG come from the germline V gene (reference sequence). The CDR3 DNA is TGTGCCTGGAGTGCACCAGAACAGTGGTTGCAAGAAAAACTGTTTTTT. It yields the protein CAWSAPEQWLQEKLFF.

The rearrangement joins TRBV27 to TRBJ2-7, with 9 bases aligning to TRBD2. The CDR3 has 15 residues. Germline values: CDR1 MNHEY, CDR2 SMNVEV (reference sequence). V lost 3 bases to trimming and J lost 2 bases; unmatched junction nucleotides: 5. DNA for the CDR3: TGTGCCAGCAGTTTCCGGCTAGCGGGGACCTACGAGCAGTACTTC. Translated: CASSFRLAGTYEQYF.

The chain uses TRBV2 and TRBJ2-1; a weak D match, TRBD1 (5 bases). Germline V gives CDR1 SNHLY, CDR2 FYNNEI. The CDR3 sequence is 17 residues long. V shed 3 bases and J shed 4 bases, with 19 bases lying between them. CDR3 loop: CASSEAPSGSPYNEQFF. CDR3 bases: TGTGCCAGCAGTGAGGCCCCCTCAGGGTCGCCTTACAATGAGCAGTTCTTC. Looking up the rest from reference TRBV2 and TRBJ2-1 gives the full variable domain: EPEVTQTPSHQVTQMGQEVILRCVPISNHLYFYWYRQILGQKVEFLVSFYNNEISEKSEIFDDQFSVERPDGSNFTLKIRSTKLEDSAMYFCASSEAPSGSPYNEQFFGPGTRLTVL.

The V and J genes are TRBV30 and TRBJ1-5; D is ambiguous. Between the trimmed V and J ends, which lost 6 bases and 7 bases, there was a span of 16 bases. The CDR3 covers 13 residues. CDR1 and CDR2 from the germline V gene are GTSNPN and SVGIG (reference sequence). The CDR3, as DNA: TGTGCCTGTGAAACCGCATTTGGCCAGCCCCAGCATTTT. Translation gives CACETAFGQPQHF.

This chain connects TRBV10-1 to TRBJ1-6; a weak D match, TRBD1 (6 bases). The germline V gene encodes CDR1 WNHNN and CDR2 SYGVQD (reference sequence). CDR3 size: 14 residues. V was clipped by 0 bases and J by 9 bases, with 9 bases between them. The CDR3 DNA reads TGCGCCAGCAGTGAGTCTGGGGGCGCTTCACCCCTCCACTTT. This gives the protein CASSESGGASPLHF.

In its sample, this clone was seen a few times. V is TRBV6-5 and J is TRBJ1-1; D may be TRBD1 (6 bases). There are 13 residues in the CDR3. Trimming stripped 6 bases from V and 1 base from J, with 9 bases between. Germline-derived CDR1 and CDR2 are MNHEY and SVGAGI. The CDR3 coding sequence is TGTGCCAGCAGCAGGGGCGCGAACACTGAAGCTTTCTTT. It translates to CASSRGANTEAFF.

The CDR3: CSVAPSGAYEQYF. CDR3 in DNA: TGCAGCGTTGCTCCTAGCGGGGCCTACGAGCAGTACTTC. The rearrangement joins TRBV29-1 to TRBJ2-7; 9 nucleotides align to TRBD2. Germline V gives CDR1 SQVTM, CDR2 ANQGSEA. The junction had 3 bases not matched to a gene; V was cut back by 4 bases and J by 2 bases. The CDR3 runs 13 residues.

This chain joins TRBV5-4 and TRBJ2-5; 8 bases map to TRBD2. The V and J ends lost 4 bases and 11 bases, in that order; junction bases with no gene match: 10. The CDR3 extends over 13 amino acids. Germline V gene lookup returns CDR1 SGHNT and CDR2 YYREEE (reference sequence). In nucleotides, the CDR3 is TGTGCCAGCAGCCAACCGGGACTAGGTAAGCAGTACTTC. Its translation is CASSQPGLGKQYF.

This clone was recorded a few times. This chain links TRBV19 with TRBJ1-5; TRBD1 aligns across 9 bases. Germline values: CDR1 LNHDA, CDR2 SQIVND (reference sequence). This CDR3 spans 14 amino acids. V lost 7 bases, J lost 6 bases, and 7 bases stayed unmatched. The CDR3 DNA reads as TGTGCCAGTAACCTAGACAGGGGGGGTCAGCCCCAGCATTTT. It specifies CASNLDRGGQPQHF.

The V gene is TRBV5-1, the J gene TRBJ1-4, with 7 bases identical to TRBD1. The ends lost 6 bases at V and 4 bases at J; junction bases unmatched: 3. Germline-derived CDR1 and CDR2 are SGHRS and YFSETQ. The CDR3 runs to 13 residues. The CDR3 nucleotides are TGCGCCAGCAAAAGGGACAGTAATGAAAAACTGTTTTTT. Its protein is CASKRDSNEKLFF.